These 27 T cell receptor beta chains share one sample of origin, sequenced in a study of T cells in Graves' hyperthyroidism and ophthalmopathy. There were TCR beta CDR3 regions amplified from RNA transcripts. The study used the HTBI primer set for a first-round RT-PCR of the TCR CDR3. TCRdb itself ran the multiplex PCR reads through MiXCR, one entry per CDR3 protein. The sample consists of fewer than 750,000 distinct CDR3 sequences, about 15% of them appearing once. The specimen was blood. All receptors derive from a woman in her forties or fifties with Graves' ophthalmopathy.

The chain couples TRBV14 to TRBJ1-1; D perhaps matches TRBD1 (6 bases). This CDR3 region has 14 residues. With 7 bases removed from V and 3 bases from J, the gap between germline ends came to 15 bases. The V gene's germline CDR1 is SGHDN and CDR2 FVKESK. CDR3 protein: CASTQTGIHTEAFF. The DNA of the CDR3 is TGTGCCAGCACCCAGACAGGAATTCACACTGAAGCTTTCTTT.

This sequence joins TRBV4-3 and TRBJ2-3; 14 bases map to TRBD2. The V and J ends lost 0 bases and 1 base, in that order; junction bases with no gene match: 6. The CDR3 length is 19 residues. Germline CDR1 and CDR2: LGHNA and YSLEER. The CDR3 loop reads CASSQDWGLAGAGTDTQYF. DNA for the CDR3: TGCGCCAGCAGCCAAGATTGGGGACTAGCGGGAGCGGGCACAGATACGCAGTATTTT.

This clonotype occurred a few times. V and J are TRBV19 and TRBJ1-1; the D is unclear. The CDR3 runs 13 residues. V lost 3 bases and J lost 1, with 6 bases in between. Germline CDR1 reads LNHDA; CDR2 reads SQIVND (reference sequence). CDR3 nucleotides: TGTGCCAGTAGTATTTGGGAGAACACTGAAGCTTTCTTT. This sequence encodes CASSIWENTEAFF.

The chain is built from TRBV5-1 and TRBJ2-6, with TRBD1 matching 7 bases. Germline V CDR1 and CDR2: SGHRS, YFSETQ. V was clipped by 4 bases and J by 2 bases; unmatched bases: 6. This CDR3 contains 16 residues. The CDR3, as DNA: TGCGCCAGCAGCCGGGGACAGACAACTGGGGCCAACGTCCTGACTTTC. Encoded protein: CASSRGQTTGANVLTF.

This clonotype has ten or more counts. The CDR3 nucleotides read TGTGCCAGCAGCTTAGACATCTACTCCTACGAGCAGTACTTC. This translates into CASSLDIYSYEQYF. This chain links TRBV7-2 with TRBJ2-7, with D uncertain. V shed 1 base and J shed 0 bases, with 7 bases lying between them. CDR3 size: 14 residues. Looked up from germline, CDR1 is SGHTA and CDR2 is FQGNSA.

For this clonotype: Given a much more abundant clone one base away, this may be a read error. The chain links TRBV27 to TRBJ2-7; possible D gene TRBD2, 6 bases. There are 15 residues in the CDR3. The V gene's germline CDR1 is MNHEY and CDR2 SMNVEV (reference sequence). The CDR3 DNA reads TGTGTCAGCAGTTATTCGGGCGGGGCCGCCTACGAGCAGTACTTC. Protein sequence: CVSSYSGGAAYEQYF.

The table lists this clonotype with many counts. The genes are TRBV20-1 and TRBJ2-5; D unclear. Germline V CDR1 and CDR2: DFQATT, SNEGSKA (reference sequence). With 5 bases removed from V and 4 bases from J, the gap between germline ends came to 5 bases. The CDR3 consists of 10 residues. CDR3 DNA: TGCAGTGCTGACCTAGAGACCCAGTACTTC. Translation: CSADLETQYF.

This clonotype was seen at least ten times. The chain combines TRBV27 with TRBJ2-1, with unresolved D. Trimming left V 1 base short and J 5 bases short, with 6 bases between. Germline CDR1 is MNHEY and CDR2 is SMNVEV (reference sequence). This CDR3 contains 13 residues. For the CDR3, the DNA is TGTGCCAGCAGTTTATTCCGAGACAATGAGCAGTTCTTC. Its translation is CASSLFRDNEQFF.

This chain connects TRBV19 to TRBJ2-6; 7 positions match TRBD2. Per germline, CDR1 LNHDA and CDR2 SQIVND (reference sequence). The V and J ends lost 3 bases and 0 bases, in that order; junction bases with no gene match: 11. The CDR3 is 19 amino acids. In nucleotides, the CDR3 is TGTGCCAGTAGTATGTCGACTAGCTTCCGTGTCTCTGGGGCCAACGTCCTGACTTTC. This sequence encodes CASSMSTSFRVSGANVLTF.

The V gene is TRBV12-3 or TRBV12-4, the J gene TRBJ2-3; 9 nucleotides agree with TRBD2. Germline trimming cut 6 bases from V and 4 bases from J; bases unmatched to any gene: 11. This CDR3 spans 16 amino acids. In DNA, the CDR3 is TGTGCCAGCAGATTTGGACTAGCGAGGGGGTCAGATACGCAGTATTTT. This translates into CASRFGLARGSDTQYF.

This chain links TRBV27 with TRBJ2-7; D is ambiguous. Germline loops: CDR1 MNHEY, CDR2 SMNVEV (reference sequence). This CDR3 is built from 14 residues. V was shortened by 3 bases and J by 5 bases, with 14 bases between the two germline ends. CDR3 sequence: CASSFYKDSHEQYF. The CDR3 DNA sequence: TGTGCCAGCAGTTTTTACAAGGATAGCCACGAGCAGTACTTC.

This clonotype was seen ten or more times. The chain couples TRBV29-1 to TRBJ2-1; 8 nucleotides match TRBD2. J was trimmed by 0 bases and V by 6 bases; bases with no gene match: 4. This CDR3 spans 14 amino acids. The germline CDR1 and CDR2 sequences are SQVTM and ANQGSEA. The CDR3 sequence is CSVGAGVSYNEQFF. CDR3 coding DNA: TGCAGCGTCGGAGCGGGAGTCTCCTACAATGAGCAGTTCTTC.

This clonotype came up a few times. J is TRBJ2-5 and V is TRBV20-1; 10 nucleotides line up with TRBD1. The CDR3 runs 14 residues. Germline CDR1 reads DFQATT; CDR2 reads SNEGSKA (reference sequence). Trimming took 1 base from V and 5 from J; bases not matched to a gene: 4. The CDR3: CSARGDRGWETQYF. For the CDR3, the DNA is TGCAGTGCTAGAGGGGACAGGGGATGGGAGACCCAGTACTTC.

Comment on this clonotype: One junction end disagrees with the germline gene, perhaps due to a read error. The chain links TRBV19 to TRBJ2-5; 7 bases map to TRBD1. Germline CDR1 is LNHDA and CDR2 is SQIVND (reference sequence). This CDR3 contains 14 residues. The CDR3 region is CAGSGRTGRETQYF. The CDR3 bases are TGTGCCGGTAGTGGCCGGACAGGAAGGGAGACCCAGTACTTC.

This clonotype occurred a few times. CDR3 region: CASSLLRDKNNEQFF. Here the CDR3 DNA reads TGTGCCAGCAGTCTCCTCCGGGACAAAAACAATGAGCAGTTCTTC. This chain connects TRBV27 to TRBJ2-1; a weak D match, TRBD1 (6 bases). The CDR3 spans 15 residues. V was cut by 5 bases and J by 5 bases, with 16 bases left in between. Germline assignment: CDR1 MNHEY and CDR2 SMNVEV (reference sequence).

This clonotype was counted ten times or more. The chain links TRBV18 to TRBJ2-5; a weak D match, TRBD1 (6 bases). Germline V gene lookup returns CDR1 KGHSH and CDR2 LQKENI. CDR3 size: 14 residues. The V end was cut by 3 bases, the J end by 5 bases, with 13 bases between. The DNA of the CDR3 is TGTGCCAGCTCACCCCCGGGACAAGGGGAGACCCAGTACTTC. Translating gives CASSPPGQGETQYF.

This clonotype turned up a few times. CDR3 sequence reads: CATQEDTEAFF. Written as DNA, the CDR3 is TGTGCCACCCAGGAGGACACTGAAGCTTTCTTT. The rearrangement uses TRBV10-3 and TRBJ1-1; D not certain. V dropped 10 bases and J dropped 3 bases, with 9 bases sitting between them. CDR3 size: 11 residues. Germline CDR1 is ENHRY and CDR2 is SYGVKD.

This clonotype was seen ten or more times. This chain connects TRBV7-9 to TRBJ1-1, with D hard to call. CDR1 is SEHNR and CDR2 is FQNEAQ in the germline V gene (reference sequence). V was clipped by 2 bases and J by 11 bases, with 15 bases between them. This CDR3 contains 13 residues. The DNA of the CDR3 is TGTGCCAGCAGCTTAAAGGAGGGCCCTGGGGCTTTCTTT. Protein sequence: CASSLKEGPGAFF.

This clonotype was seen repeatedly, ten times or more. The chain's CDR3 is CAWGKGMVWAGELFF. The CDR3 region has the DNA TGTGCCTGGGGAAAAGGGATGGTTTGGGCCGGGGAGCTGTTTTTT. The chain carries TRBV30 and TRBJ2-2; D remains unclear. This CDR3 contains 15 residues. Trimming cost V 5 bases and J 6 bases, with 19 bases left between them. Germline loops: CDR1 GTSNPN, CDR2 SVGIG (reference sequence).

The chain couples TRBV12-3 or TRBV12-4 to TRBJ2-1, with 8 nucleotides matching TRBD2. J lost 6 bases, V lost 5 bases, and 12 bases had no gene match. CDR3 length: 16 amino acids. The CDR3 sequence: CASSEVLFTSGNEQFF. In nucleotides, the CDR3 is TGTGCCAGCAGTGAGGTACTTTTTACTAGCGGCAATGAGCAGTTCTTC.

The sample holds many counts of this clonotype. The chain has TRBV5-1 and TRBJ2-1, with 7 bases aligning to TRBD2. The CDR3 runs 14 residues. V was pared by 2 bases and J by 8 bases, with 7 bases of the junction left unmatched. Germline CDR1 reads SGHRS; CDR2 reads YFSETQ. CDR3 DNA: TGCGCCAGCAGCTTCGGCGGGAGTGTGGATGAGCAGTTCTTC. Its translation: CASSFGGSVDEQFF.

V and J are TRBV19 and TRBJ1-4; tentative D call: TRBD1 (5 bases). V was clipped by 1 base and J by 7 bases, with 19 bases between them. Germline V gene data show CDR1 as LNHDA and CDR2 as SQIVND (reference sequence). This CDR3 has 17 residues. CDR3: CASSIASGTAYLEKLFF. The CDR3 nucleotides read TGTGCCAGTAGTATAGCCAGCGGGACGGCGTACCTTGAAAAACTGTTTTTT.

J is TRBJ2-7 and V is TRBV25-1; 7 nucleotides match TRBD1. The CDR3 is made up of 16 amino acids. CDR1 and CDR2 (germline): MGHDK, SYGVNS. V lost 0 bases and J lost 1; bases outside the gene matches: 6. The CDR3 DNA follows: TGTGCCAGCAGTGAATATCCAAGGGGGCCTTCCTACGAGCAGTACTTC. The encoded protein is CASSEYPRGPSYEQYF.

This chain joins TRBV29-1 and TRBJ2-5, with D hard to call. V was cut by 4 bases and J by 5 bases, with 11 bases left in between. CDR1 SQVTM and CDR2 ANQGSEA come from the germline V gene. The CDR3 has 12 residues. The CDR3 loop reads CSVVLGFETQYF. The CDR3, as DNA: TGCAGCGTTGTCCTTGGGTTTGAGACCCAGTACTTC.

This clonotype was seen at least ten times. CDR3 amino acids: CSVETRTTYEQYF. CDR3 bases: TGCAGCGTTGAGACTAGGACCACCTACGAGCAGTACTTC. The rearrangement links TRBV29-1 to TRBJ2-7; the D gene is possibly TRBD2 (6 bases). This CDR3 is 13 amino acids long. V lost 3 bases to trimming and J lost 2 bases, with 11 bases between them. The germline CDR1 and CDR2 sequences are SQVTM and ANQGSEA.

Many counts were recorded for this clonotype. The genes are TRBV5-1 and TRBJ1-5; the match to TRBD1 covers 7 bases. The CDR3 consists of 16 residues. CDR1 SGHRS and CDR2 YFSETQ come from the germline V gene. Unmatched junction bases numbered 5, after V lost 0 bases and J lost 2 bases. The CDR3 coding sequence is TGCGCCAGCAGCTTGGGGGCAGGGGGTGGCAATCAGCCCCAGCATTTT. The encoded protein is CASSLGAGGGNQPQHF.

Ten or more counts support this clonotype. This rearrangement joins TRBV30 to TRBJ2-7, with TRBD2 matching 7 bases. The germline gives CDR1 GTSNPN, CDR2 SVGIG (reference sequence). This CDR3 contains 15 residues. Trimming cost V 5 bases and J 3 bases; bases outside gene matches: 13. Written as DNA, the CDR3 is TGTGCCTGGGTGAAGCGGGATTACGTGGTCTACGAGCAGTACTTC. It codes for CAWVKRDYVVYEQYF.